The 29 T cell receptor beta chains presented below share a single source sample, sequenced in a study of graft-versus-host responses after intestinal transplantation. Clones were read by immunoSEQ multiplex PCR, and TCRdb kept only the in-frame ones, dropping some. The table includes roughly 97,000 clones, roughly nine tenths detected once. Their antigens remain unidentified. The specimen comprised unstimulated CD4+ T cells sorted from spleen or lymph node cells, sampled before intestinal transplant. The origin of the receptors is a human donor who received an intestinal transplant.

The chain combines TRBV5-1 with TRBJ2-5; 14 bases align to TRBD2. Per germline, CDR1 SGHRS and CDR2 YFSETQ. The CDR3 extends over 15 amino acids. V lost 4 bases and J lost 4; bases outside the gene matches: 3. CDR3 nucleotides: TGCGCCAGCAGCGTGGGACTAGCGGGGGTAGAGACCCAGTACTTC. The encoded protein is CASSVGLAGVETQYF.

The V and J genes are TRBV18 and TRBJ2-1, with TRBD2 matching over 13 bases. From germline, CDR1 is KGHSH and CDR2 LQKENI. The CDR3 length is 16 residues. Trimming took 3 bases from V and 9 from J; bases not matched to a gene: 8. The chain's CDR3 is CASSPYGTSGIGEQFF. As DNA, the CDR3 is TGTGCCAGCTCACCCTACGGGACTAGCGGGATCGGTGAGCAGTTCTTC.

V usage is TRBV29-1 and J usage is TRBJ2-5; D gene ambiguous. The V end was cut by 4 bases, the J end by 0 bases, with 9 bases between. CDR3 length equals 13 residues. Germline CDR1 and CDR2: SQVTM and ANQGSEA. The chain's CDR3 is CSVAPQYQETQYF. DNA for the CDR3: TGCAGCGTTGCTCCCCAGTACCAAGAGACCCAGTACTTC.

The chain carries TRBV30 and TRBJ2-5; D possibly corresponds to TRBD1 (7 bases). This CDR3 has 14 residues. The V gene lost 0 bases and the J gene lost 7 bases, with 15 bases spanning the gap. CDR1 is GTSNPN, CDR2 SVGIG, per germline (reference sequence). CDR3 protein: CAWSVGGGPRTQYF. The DNA of the CDR3 is TGTGCCTGGAGTGTAGGAGGGGGCCCTCGGACCCAGTACTTC.

CDR3 sequence: CASSSGGGWKNQPQHF. CDR3 DNA: TGTGCCAGCAGCTCCGGCGGGGGTTGGAAGAATCAGCCCCAGCATTTT. The chain is built from TRBV5-4 and TRBJ1-5; D is perhaps TRBD1 (5 bases). CDR1 SGHNT and CDR2 YYREEE come from the germline V gene (reference sequence). The CDR3 covers 16 residues. V lost 3 bases and J lost 4, with 17 bases in between.

This chain joins TRBV2 and TRBJ2-1; TRBD2 matches 8 bases. CDR1 and CDR2 from the germline V gene are SNHLY and FYNNEI. V was pared by 2 bases and J by 3 bases, with 3 bases of the junction left unmatched. CDR3 length: 15 residues. The CDR3 DNA follows: TGTGCCAGCAGTGAACAACTAGCGGACTACAATGAGCAGTTCTTC. It codes for CASSEQLADYNEQFF.

This chain's CDR3 is CASSLGGTGAYEQYF. The CDR3 DNA sequence: TGTGCCAGCAGCTTAGGAGGGACAGGGGCCTACGAGCAGTACTTC. The chain combines TRBV7-2 with TRBJ2-7; TRBD1 matches at 10 bases. Per the germline V gene, CDR1 is SGHTA and CDR2 is FQGNSA. This CDR3 comprises 15 residues. With V trimmed by 1 base and J by 2 bases, 2 bases remained unmatched.

The rearrangement uses TRBV6-1 and TRBJ1-6; D may be TRBD1 (5 bases). The CDR3 loop spans 14 amino acids. Per the germline V gene, CDR1 is MNHNS and CDR2 is SASEGT. The V end lost 6 bases, the J end lost 9 bases, and 15 bases lay between the germline ends. The CDR3 DNA follows: TGTGCCAGCAGCCTAGACCCGGGGGGTTCACCCCTCCACTTT. Translating it yields CASSLDPGGSPLHF.

The CDR3, as DNA: TGTGCCAGCAGCCAAGACAGGGGGCAGCTTGGGGACTATGGCTACACCTTC. Translating gives CASSQDRGQLGDYGYTF. This rearrangement joins TRBV5-4 to TRBJ1-2; 10 bases are a match to TRBD1. The junction had 12 bases not matched to a gene; V was cut back by 4 bases and J by 3 bases. Germline-derived CDR1 and CDR2 are SGHNT and YYREEE (reference sequence). CDR3 length: 17 residues. The full variable domain, completed using reference TRBV5-4 and TRBJ1-2, is ETGVTQSPTHLIKTRGQQVTLRCSSQSGHNTVSWYQQALGQGPQFIFQYYREEENGRGNFPPRFSGLQFPNYSSELNVNALELDDSALYLCASSQDRGQLGDYGYTFGSGTRLTVV.

The gene calls are TRBV18 and TRBJ1-1; 7 bases agree with TRBD1. The CDR3 totals 15 residues. Looked up from germline, CDR1 is KGHSH and CDR2 is LQKENI. The V segment lost 3 bases and the J segment 2 bases; nucleotides outside the gene matches: 6. The DNA for the CDR3 is TGTGCCAGCTCACCCGTAGGGGGCCTCAACACTGAAGCTTTCTTT. Residues: CASSPVGGLNTEAFF.

This rearrangement joins TRBV7-6 to TRBJ2-1; D may be TRBD1 (5 bases). This CDR3 spans 15 amino acids. Germline CDR1 and CDR2: SGHVS and FNYEAQ. V was trimmed by 5 bases and J by 6 bases, leaving 17 bases between them. The CDR3 here is CASSPWSPQGNEQFF. CDR3 DNA: TGTGCCAGCAGCCCCTGGTCTCCTCAGGGCAATGAGCAGTTCTTC.

V gene TRBV10-2 combines with J gene TRBJ2-7, with 7 positions matching TRBD1. The CDR3 contains 14 residues. V lost 2 bases and J lost 5; bases outside the gene matches: 6. The germline V gene has CDR1 WSHSY and CDR2 SAAADI. CDR3 sequence (DNA): TGCGCCAGCAGTGAGATAACAGGGGTTCACGAGCAGTACTTC. It is translated as CASSEITGVHEQYF.

Points on this clone: The same CDR3 is also encoded by other DNA sequences in this sample. The chain carries TRBV2 and TRBJ1-1, with TRBD1 as a possible D gene (5 bases). V lost 5 bases, J lost 8 bases, and 15 bases lay in between. This CDR3 region has 13 residues. Germline V lookup: CDR1 SNHLY, CDR2 FYNNEI. CDR3 DNA: TGTGCCAGCAGTTGGAGGGACCCTGGGGAAGCTTTCTTT. This gives the protein CASSWRDPGEAFF.

The chain employs TRBV6-6 and TRBJ1-2; D call uncertain. V was trimmed by 5 bases and J by 2 bases, leaving 9 bases between them. The germline CDR1 and CDR2 sequences are MNHNY and SVGAGI (reference sequence). The CDR3 spans 13 residues. CDR3: CASSIGRNYGYTF. CDR3 in DNA: TGTGCCAGCAGTATAGGGAGAAACTATGGCTACACCTTC.

This clone has just one count. The chain employs TRBV25-1 and TRBJ2-5; D is undetermined. Per germline, CDR1 MGHDK and CDR2 SYGVNS. The CDR3 is 13 residues long. V lost 1 base to trimming and J lost 2 bases, with 5 bases between them. The chain's CDR3 is CASSESRQETQYF. The CDR3, as DNA: TGTGCCAGCAGTGAATCCAGGCAAGAGACCCAGTACTTC.

The V and J genes are TRBV29-1 and TRBJ2-3; 8 positions match TRBD1. The CDR3 is 13 residues long. Trimming at V came to 7 bases and at J to 3 bases, leaving 6 bases not matched to a gene. The V gene's germline CDR1 is SQVTM and CDR2 ANQGSEA. The CDR3 is CSGDRGGTDTQYF. CDR3 in DNA: TGCAGCGGTGACAGGGGCGGGACAGATACGCAGTATTTT.

This sequence joins TRBV5-4 and TRBJ2-2; 10 nucleotides line up with TRBD1. Germline assignment: CDR1 SGHNT and CDR2 YYREEE (reference sequence). The CDR3 covers 18 residues. J was trimmed by 0 bases and V by 0 bases; bases with no gene match: 5. For the CDR3, the DNA is TGTGCCAGCAGCTTGGGCGAGGGACAGGGGACGAACACCGGGGAGCTGTTTTTT. This sequence encodes CASSLGEGQGTNTGELFF.

The chain carries TRBV6-5 and TRBJ1-6; 10 nucleotides match TRBD1. The V gene end was trimmed by 4 bases and the J gene end by 10 bases; junction bases not matched to a gene: 7. In germline, CDR1 is MNHEY, CDR2 SVGAGI. CDR3 size: 15 residues. The CDR3 here is CASSSGTGVRSPLHF. CDR3 nucleotide sequence: TGTGCCAGCAGTTCCGGGACAGGGGTGAGGTCACCCCTCCACTTT.

The gene calls are TRBV6-5 and TRBJ2-2; D is undetermined. This CDR3 has 15 amino acids. Germline V gene lookup returns CDR1 MNHEY and CDR2 SVGAGI. V lost 5 bases, J lost 3 bases, and 13 bases lay in between. The CDR3 sequence is CASSAVSRDTGELFF. DNA of the CDR3: TGTGCCAGCAGTGCGGTCTCGCGAGACACCGGGGAGCTGTTTTTT.

This chain connects TRBV19 to TRBJ1-2; D unresolved. This CDR3 has 13 amino acids. The germline CDR1 and CDR2 sequences are LNHDA and SQIVND (reference sequence). Deletions cut 1 base from V and 3 bases from J, with 6 bases between. CDR3: CASSIGPHYGYTF. CDR3 DNA: TGTGCCAGTAGTATAGGTCCCCACTATGGCTACACCTTC.

The genes are TRBV6-5 and TRBJ2-1; no clear D. Germline V gives CDR1 MNHEY, CDR2 SVGAGI. V lost 6 bases and J lost 2, with 11 bases in between. The length of the CDR3 is 14 residues. CDR3 sequence reads: CASSLGQTYNEQFF. The CDR3 DNA reads TGTGCCAGCAGCCTCGGGCAGACCTACAATGAGCAGTTCTTC.

V usage is TRBV19 and J usage is TRBJ1-5; D gene uncertain. Trimming took 3 bases from V and 1 from J, leaving 10 bases between them. This CDR3 region has 15 residues. Per the germline V gene, CDR1 is LNHDA and CDR2 is SQIVND (reference sequence). The CDR3 loop reads CASSMYISSNQPQHF. CDR3 DNA sequence: TGTGCCAGTAGTATGTATATCTCGAGCAATCAGCCCCAGCATTTT.

This clone appeared once. V gene TRBV6-1 combines with J gene TRBJ2-5; 9 bases match TRBD1. The V gene end was trimmed by 5 bases and the J gene end by 4 bases; junction bases not matched to a gene: 5. The CDR3 loop spans 14 amino acids. Germline CDR1 reads MNHNS; CDR2 reads SASEGT. Here the CDR3 reads CASSSGTGLETQYF. DNA of the CDR3: TGTGCCAGCAGTTCCGGGACAGGGTTAGAGACCCAGTACTTC.

The chain uses TRBV21-1 and TRBJ2-7; the table's TRBD1 call for D was not verified on the DNA. TRBV21-1 is given as a pseudogene. The CDR3 covers 15 residues. The CDR3 sequence: CASSRRDRIFCEQYF. The CDR3 DNA sequence: TGTGCCAGCAGCCGCCGGGACAGGATTTTCTGCGAGCAGTACTTC.

The chain uses TRBV6-5 and TRBJ2-7; TRBD1 agrees at 11 bases. Germline V CDR1 and CDR2: MNHEY, SVGAGI. CDR3 length equals 15 residues. Trimming cost V 2 bases and J 3 bases; bases outside gene matches: 3. The CDR3 spells CASSYAGTGGYEQYF. The CDR3 DNA reads TGTGCCAGCAGTTACGCTGGGACAGGGGGCTACGAGCAGTACTTC.

CDR3 amino acids: CASSYRQSLWNTEAFF. The CDR3 nucleotides are TGTGCCAGCAGTTACCGACAGTCCCTCTGGAACACTGAAGCTTTCTTT. J is TRBJ1-1 and V is TRBV6-5, with D maybe TRBD1 (5 bases). Deletions cut 2 bases from V and 1 base from J, with 14 bases between. CDR1 is MNHEY and CDR2 is SVGAGI in the germline V gene. The CDR3 is 16 amino acids.

The chain is built from TRBV21-1 and TRBJ1-5; TRBD1, the D gene given by the table, was not confirmed from the DNA. TRBV21-1 is reported as a pseudogene. The CDR3 runs 14 residues. The DNA of the CDR3 is TGTGCCAGCAGCAAGGCTCCAGACAATCAGCCCCAGCATTTT. Its translation is CASSKAPDNQPQHF.

The gene calls are TRBV7-3 and TRBJ2-7, with D possibly TRBD1 on 7 matching bases. V was pared by 3 bases and J by 4 bases, with 10 bases between. This CDR3 has 13 amino acids. Germline V gene data show CDR1 as SGHTA and CDR2 as FQGTGA. CDR3 in amino acids: CASSLSGGYEQYF. DNA for the CDR3: TGTGCCAGCAGCTTGTCAGGGGGGTACGAGCAGTACTTC.

The chain carries TRBV7-3 and TRBJ1-3; D possibly corresponds to TRBD1 (5 bases). The V gene lost 0 bases and the J gene lost 2 bases, with 5 bases spanning the gap. Germline V gene lookup returns CDR1 SGHTA and CDR2 FQGTGA. This CDR3 comprises 14 residues. The CDR3 bases are TGTGCCAGCAGCTTAACAGGGGCTGGAAACACCATATATTTT. Protein sequence: CASSLTGAGNTIYF.